These 29 T cell receptor beta chains were all obtained from the same sample, sequenced in a study of graft-versus-host responses after intestinal transplantation. Profiling relied on immunoSEQ multiplex PCR, and the TCRdb table lists in-frame clones only, not all of them. There are about 19,000 clones in the sample; 38% occur only once, and approximately 0.84% lies in the top ten. Specimen: alloreactive CD4+ T cells from a mixed lymphocyte reaction culture, collected before intestinal transplant. Subset denoted: CFSE-low proliferating T cells sorted from roughly six-day pre-transplant mixed lymphocyte reaction (GvH or HvG direction). These receptors were collected from a human patient who received an intestinal transplant.

This clone was observed a handful of times. Other DNA sequences in this specimen translate into the identical CDR3. The chain has TRBV19 and TRBJ2-2, with D unclear. V was pared by 3 bases and J by 1 base, with 6 bases between. This CDR3 has 14 amino acids. From germline, CDR1 is LNHDA and CDR2 SQIVND (reference sequence). CDR3 sequence (DNA): TGTGCCAGTAGTATTCAGCGGAACACCGGGGAGCTGTTTTTT. Its translation: CASSIQRNTGELFF.

This clone has a handful of counts. J is TRBJ2-1 and V is TRBV10-2, with TRBD2 as a possible D gene (6 bases). The V end was cut by 9 bases, the J end by 6 bases, with 21 bases between. The germline V gene has CDR1 WSHSY and CDR2 SAAADI. The CDR3 has 15 amino acids. The CDR3: CASRDLAPRPNEQFF. The DNA of the CDR3 is TGCGCCAGTAGGGACTTGGCTCCTAGACCCAATGAGCAGTTCTTC.

This clone showed up just a few times. This chain connects TRBV11-3 to TRBJ2-2; D gene uncertain. Germline CDR1 reads SGHNT; CDR2 reads YENEEA. V lost 5 bases and J 3 bases, leaving 16 bases between the germline ends. This CDR3 region has 16 residues. DNA for the CDR3: TGTGCCAGCAGCACCCCAAGCATCGTTGACACCGGGGAGCTGTTTTTT. Its translation: CASSTPSIVDTGELFF.

The chain has TRBV6-5 and TRBJ2-5; a weak D match, TRBD2 (6 bases). CDR3 size: 15 residues. Germline assignment: CDR1 MNHEY and CDR2 SVGAGI. V lost 0 bases, J lost 5 bases, and 13 bases lay in between. Here the CDR3 DNA reads TGTGCCAGCAGTTACTCGATGGGGACTCGGGAGACCCAGTACTTC. It yields the protein CASSYSMGTRETQYF.

The chain links TRBV9 to TRBJ2-1; D gene uncertain. CDR3 length: 12 residues. Trimming stripped 4 bases from V and 9 bases from J, with 11 bases between. The germline gives CDR1 SGDLS, CDR2 YYNGEE. For the CDR3, the DNA is TGTGCCAGCAGCTACCCTCCCCCTGAGCAGTTCTTC. It codes for CASSYPPPEQFF.

DNA for the CDR3: TGTGCCAGCAGCTCAAACCGGAATGAAAAACTGTTTTTT. The encoded protein is CASSSNRNEKLFF. The chain links TRBV5-4 to TRBJ1-4; D gene uncertain. This CDR3 has 13 residues. Germline-derived CDR1 and CDR2 are SGHNT and YYREEE (reference sequence). Trimming cost V 3 bases and J 5 bases, with 8 bases left between them.

This sequence joins TRBV30 and TRBJ1-1, with D unclear. The CDR3 is 12 amino acids. The germline V gene has CDR1 GTSNPN and CDR2 SVGIG (reference sequence). V lost 2 bases and J 1 base, leaving 5 bases between the germline ends. The CDR3 region has the DNA TGTGCCTGGAGTCCGGCGAACACTGAAGCTTTCTTT. Protein sequence: CAWSPANTEAFF. Full variable domain (remainder filled in from reference TRBV30 and TRBJ1-1): SQTIHQWPATLVQPVGSPLSLECTVEGTSNPNLYWYRQAAGRGLQLLFYSVGIGQISSEVPQNLSASRPQDRQFILSSKKLLLSDSGFYLCAWSPANTEAFFGQGTRLTVV.

V and J are TRBV28 and TRBJ1-2; 7 bases match TRBD1. The J segment lost 8 bases and the V segment lost 6 bases, leaving 6 bases of the junction unmatched. The CDR3 sequence is 12 residues long. Germline CDR1 is MDHEN and CDR2 is SYDVKM. Written as DNA, the CDR3 is TGTGCCAGCAGGCCCCCCAGGGGGGGCTACACCTTC. It translates to CASRPPRGGYTF.

The chain is built from TRBV21-1 and TRBJ1-2; the table assigns TRBD1, which was not confirmed against the DNA. TRBV21-1 is described as a pseudogene. The CDR3 contains 15 residues. The CDR3 DNA reads TGTGCCAGCAGCGCCCGGACAGATGTAAACTATGGCTACACCTTC. Protein sequence: CASSARTDVNYGYTF.

V and J are TRBV5-4 and TRBJ1-3; a weak D match, TRBD1 (6 bases). Trimming took off 3 bases at V and 3 bases at J, with 10 bases between the two ends. Looked up from germline, CDR1 is SGHNT and CDR2 is YYREEE (reference sequence). The CDR3 has 14 residues. In DNA, the CDR3 is TGTGCCAGCAGCTCACAGGGACGTGGAAACACCATATATTTT. Translation gives CASSSQGRGNTIYF.

This clone came up a few times. The chain combines TRBV11-2 with TRBJ2-1; no firm D call. Looked up from germline, CDR1 is SGHAT and CDR2 is FQNNGV. The ends were cut back, 4 bases at V and 0 bases at J, with 13 bases in the middle. The CDR3 extends over 16 amino acids. The DNA of the CDR3 is TGTGCCAGCAGCTCGCAGACCCGGAGCTCCTACAATGAGCAGTTCTTC. Residues: CASSSQTRSSYNEQFF.

This clone was picked up a small number of times. V and J are TRBV4-1 and TRBJ2-7; unclear D gene. V shed 2 bases and J shed 2 bases, with 16 bases lying between them. Per germline, CDR1 MGHRA and CDR2 YSYEKL. The CDR3 loop spans 16 amino acids. This CDR3 reads CASSQWVRTGTYEQYF. CDR3 coding DNA: TGCGCCAGCAGCCAATGGGTACGCACCGGCACCTACGAGCAGTACTTC.

This clone appeared a single time. V is TRBV18 and J is TRBJ2-7; 9 bases are a match to TRBD2. Germline V gives CDR1 KGHSH, CDR2 LQKENI. The CDR3 has 14 amino acids. The J segment lost 4 bases and the V segment lost 3 bases, leaving 4 bases of the junction unmatched. As DNA, the CDR3 is TGTGCCAGCTCACCCGCGGGAGGGGTGTACGAGCAGTACTTC. Encoded protein: CASSPAGGVYEQYF.

A remark on this clone: The junction shows a germline mismatch at one end, possibly a read error. This chain joins TRBV14 and TRBJ2-1, with D hard to call. This CDR3 contains 17 residues. Germline CDR1 SGHDN, CDR2 FVKESK. The CDR3, as DNA: TGTGCCAGCAGTCAAGGTCTTACGGTTTGGAAATACAATGAGCAGTTCTTC. Translated: CASSQGLTVWKYNEQFF. The variable domain in full, completed from reference TRBV14 and TRBJ2-1, reads EAGVTQFPSHSVIEKGQTVTLRCDPISGHDNLYWYRRVMGKEIKFLLHFVKESKQDESGMPNNRFLAERTGGTYSTLKVQPAELEDSGVYFCASSQGLTVWKYNEQFFGPGTRLTVL.

CDR3 residues: CASSRGPRTVLSGNTIYF. CDR3 DNA: TGTGCCAGTAGTCGTGGGCCACGGACAGTCCTCTCTGGAAACACCATATATTTT. J is TRBJ1-3 and V is TRBV19; D is perhaps TRBD1 (6 bases). The CDR3 is 18 amino acids. The V end lost 5 bases, the J end lost 0 bases, and 20 bases lay between the germline ends. Looked up from germline, CDR1 is LNHDA and CDR2 is SQIVND (reference sequence).

By share of the sample, this clone is medium-sized (0.01 to 0.1%). The chain recombines TRBV18 with TRBJ1-3; a weak D match, TRBD1 (5 bases). The V gene lost 1 base and the J gene lost 0 bases, with 7 bases spanning the gap. CDR3 length equals 15 residues. The germline V gene has CDR1 KGHSH and CDR2 LQKENI. The CDR3 DNA sequence: TGTGCCAGCTCACCACGGACAATCTCTGGAAACACCATATATTTT. Its translation: CASSPRTISGNTIYF.

In this sample, this clone turned up a few times. The V call is TRBV27, the J call TRBJ1-1; no reliable D call. The CDR3 covers 15 residues. The V end lost 2 bases, the J end lost 0 bases, and 10 bases lay between the germline ends. Per the germline V gene, CDR1 is MNHEY and CDR2 is SMNVEV (reference sequence). CDR3 in amino acids: CASSLVGGVNTEAFF. The CDR3 DNA reads as TGTGCCAGCAGTTTAGTAGGCGGCGTGAACACTGAAGCTTTCTTT.

This clone has only a few counts. The rearrangement links TRBV19 to TRBJ1-1; possible D gene TRBD1, 6 bases. The CDR3 covers 11 residues. CDR1 LNHDA and CDR2 SQIVND come from the germline V gene (reference sequence). Between the trimmed V and J ends, which lost 9 bases and 7 bases, there was a span of 12 bases. The CDR3 coding sequence is TGTGCCAGCAGAGAGGGGGTTGAAGCTTTCTTT. Encoded protein: CASREGVEAFF.

This clone has just one count. The genes are TRBV9 and TRBJ1-1, with 11 bases matching TRBD1. This CDR3 spans 14 amino acids. The germline V gene encodes CDR1 SGDLS and CDR2 YYNGEE. V trimming: 4 bases; J trimming: 4 bases; junction bases outside the gene matches: 3. CDR3 sequence (DNA): TGTGCCAGCAGCATAGGACAGGGGGCCACTGAAGCTTTCTTT. It is translated as CASSIGQGATEAFF.

This clone was seen only a few times. The CDR3 region has the DNA TGTGCCAGCAGCTTAGGCGGGGGGAGGAATCAGCCCCAGCATTTT. Protein sequence: CASSLGGGRNQPQHF. This chain links TRBV7-2 with TRBJ1-5; D may be TRBD1 (5 bases). The germline V and J ends were trimmed by 1 base and 4 bases, with 11 bases remaining between them. This CDR3 is 15 amino acids long. The germline gives CDR1 SGHTA, CDR2 FQGNSA.

This rearrangement joins TRBV4-2 to TRBJ2-7, with 10 bases aligning to TRBD2. Germline V gene data show CDR1 as LGHNA and CDR2 as YNFKEQ. The CDR3 extends over 15 amino acids. V was pared by 1 base and J by 5 bases, with 5 bases of the junction left unmatched. The CDR3 region is CASSQVAGGINEQYF. CDR3 coding DNA: TGTGCCAGCAGCCAAGTAGCGGGGGGCATCAACGAGCAGTACTTC.

The chain links TRBV9 to TRBJ1-5; TRBD1 matches 11 bases. Trimming removed 3 bases from V and 3 bases from J; junction bases left unmatched: 8. Germline V lookup: CDR1 SGDLS, CDR2 YYNGEE. This CDR3 region has 17 residues. The CDR3: CASSEYRDRGFNQPQHF. CDR3 DNA sequence: TGTGCCAGCAGCGAGTACAGGGACAGGGGGTTCAATCAGCCCCAGCATTTT.

The chain links TRBV7-2 to TRBJ2-3, with a tentative D call TRBD1 (5 bases). Per germline, CDR1 SGHTA and CDR2 FQGNSA. The CDR3 spans 14 residues. V was clipped by 5 bases and J by 3 bases, with 12 bases between them. CDR3 DNA: TGTGCCAGCAGCCTACGCAGGGCTACAGATACGCAGTATTTT. It encodes CASSLRRATDTQYF.

The chain joins TRBV5-1 to TRBJ2-1; D possibly corresponds to TRBD2 (6 bases). This CDR3 is built from 17 residues. Per germline, CDR1 SGHRS and CDR2 YFSETQ. The V end was cut by 2 bases, the J end by 0 bases, with 15 bases between. The chain's CDR3 is CASSFARGRISYNEQFF. The CDR3 DNA reads as TGCGCCAGCAGCTTTGCTCGGGGGAGGATCTCCTACAATGAGCAGTTCTTC.

This clone was observed a single time. This sequence joins TRBV7-7 and TRBJ2-7; no clear D. Trimming took off 5 bases at V and 2 bases at J, with 13 bases between the two ends. CDR1 is SSHAT and CDR2 is FNYEAQ in the germline V gene (reference sequence). CDR3 length: 14 amino acids. The CDR3 sequence: CASSLPGRTYEQYF. CDR3 DNA sequence: TGTGCCAGCAGCCTACCGGGCCGGACCTACGAGCAGTACTTC.

In its sample, this clone was seen a few times. The chain recombines TRBV21-1 with TRBJ1-2. TRBV21-1 corresponds to a pseudogene. CDR3 length: 12 residues. CDR3 nucleotide sequence: TGTGCCAGCAGACCTCAAGGGTGTGGCTACACCTTC. Translation: CASRPQGCGYTF.

V and J are TRBV15 and TRBJ1-2; D not certain. The CDR3 sequence is 15 residues long. Germline V gene lookup returns CDR1 LNHNV and CDR2 YYDKDF (reference sequence). The V end lost 1 base, the J end lost 4 bases, and 13 bases lay between the germline ends. The CDR3 nucleotides read TGTGCCACCAGCAGAGGACGTGCCAGCCCCTATGGCTACACCTTC. This sequence encodes CATSRGRASPYGYTF.

The genes are TRBV10-3 and TRBJ1-2, with D unclear. V was shortened by 2 bases and J by 4 bases, with 5 bases between the two germline ends. In germline, CDR1 is ENHRY, CDR2 SYGVKD. The CDR3 has 12 residues. The CDR3 loop reads CAISEPLYGYTF. Written as DNA, the CDR3 is TGTGCCATCAGTGAGCCTCTCTATGGCTACACCTTC.

The genes are TRBV19 and TRBJ2-7, with 10 positions matching TRBD2. Trimming at V came to 4 bases and at J to 2 bases, leaving 2 bases not matched to a gene. CDR3 length: 14 amino acids. Germline CDR1 is LNHDA and CDR2 is SQIVND (reference sequence). The CDR3 DNA sequence: TGTGCCAGTAGTAGAGCGGGGGGGCCCTACGAGCAGTACTTC. It is translated as CASSRAGGPYEQYF.